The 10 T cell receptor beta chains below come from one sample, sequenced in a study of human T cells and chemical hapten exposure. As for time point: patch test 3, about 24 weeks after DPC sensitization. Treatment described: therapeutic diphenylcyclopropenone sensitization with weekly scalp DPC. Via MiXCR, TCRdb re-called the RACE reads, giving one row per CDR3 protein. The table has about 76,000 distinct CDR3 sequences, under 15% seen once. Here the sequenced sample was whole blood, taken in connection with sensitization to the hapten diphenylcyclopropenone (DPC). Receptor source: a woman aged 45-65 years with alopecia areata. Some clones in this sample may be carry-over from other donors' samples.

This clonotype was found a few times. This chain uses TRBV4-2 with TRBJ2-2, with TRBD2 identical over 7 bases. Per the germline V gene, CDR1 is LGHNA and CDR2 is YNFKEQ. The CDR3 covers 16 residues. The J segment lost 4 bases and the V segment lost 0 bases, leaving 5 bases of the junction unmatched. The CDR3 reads CASSQDGGRSTGELFF. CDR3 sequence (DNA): TGTGCCAGCAGCCAAGACGGGGGGAGGTCCACCGGGGAGCTGTTTTTT.

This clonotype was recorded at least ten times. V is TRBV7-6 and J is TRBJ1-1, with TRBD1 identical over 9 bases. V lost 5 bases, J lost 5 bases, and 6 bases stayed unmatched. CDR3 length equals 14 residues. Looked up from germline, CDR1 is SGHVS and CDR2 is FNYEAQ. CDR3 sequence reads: CASSLQGAYTEAFF. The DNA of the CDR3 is TGTGCCAGCAGCCTACAGGGGGCCTATACTGAAGCTTTCTTT.

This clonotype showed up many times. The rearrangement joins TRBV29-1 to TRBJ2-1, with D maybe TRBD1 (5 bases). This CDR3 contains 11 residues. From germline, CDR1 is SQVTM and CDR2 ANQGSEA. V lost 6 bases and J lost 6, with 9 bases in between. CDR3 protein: CSVDSTNEQFF. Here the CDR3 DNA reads TGCAGCGTCGACAGCACCAATGAGCAGTTCTTC.

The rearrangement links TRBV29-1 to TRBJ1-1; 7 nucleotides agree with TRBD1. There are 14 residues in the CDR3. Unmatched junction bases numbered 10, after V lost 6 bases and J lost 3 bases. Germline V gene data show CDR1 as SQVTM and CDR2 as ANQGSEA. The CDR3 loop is CSVLLGGSDTEAFF. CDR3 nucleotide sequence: TGCAGCGTCCTGTTAGGGGGCTCGGACACTGAAGCTTTCTTT.

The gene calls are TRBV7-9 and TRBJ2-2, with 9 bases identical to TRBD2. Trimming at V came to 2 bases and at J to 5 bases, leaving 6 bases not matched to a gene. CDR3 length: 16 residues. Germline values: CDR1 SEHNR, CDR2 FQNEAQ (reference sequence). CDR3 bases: TGTGCCAGCAGCTTATTCCCAGCGGGAGGAACCGGGGAGCTGTTTTTT. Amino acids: CASSLFPAGGTGELFF.

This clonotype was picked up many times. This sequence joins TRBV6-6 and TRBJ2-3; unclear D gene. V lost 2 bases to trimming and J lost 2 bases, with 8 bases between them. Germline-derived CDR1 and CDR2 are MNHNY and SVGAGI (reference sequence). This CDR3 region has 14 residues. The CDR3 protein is CASSYGPLTDTQYF. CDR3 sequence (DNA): TGTGCCAGCAGTTACGGACCGCTCACAGATACGCAGTATTTT.

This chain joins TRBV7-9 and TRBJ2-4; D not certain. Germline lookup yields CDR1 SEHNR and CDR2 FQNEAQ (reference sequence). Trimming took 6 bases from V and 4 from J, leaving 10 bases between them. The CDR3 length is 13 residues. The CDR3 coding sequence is TGTGCCAGCAGGCAGGAAGAGAAAAACATTCAGTACTTC. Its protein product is CASRQEEKNIQYF. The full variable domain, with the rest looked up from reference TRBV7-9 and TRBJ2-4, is DTGVSQNPRHKITKRGQNVTFRCDPISEHNRLYWYRQTLGQGPEFLTYFQNEAQLEKSRLLSDRFSAERPKGSFSTLEIQRTEQGDSAMYLCASRQEEKNIQYFGAGTRLSVL.

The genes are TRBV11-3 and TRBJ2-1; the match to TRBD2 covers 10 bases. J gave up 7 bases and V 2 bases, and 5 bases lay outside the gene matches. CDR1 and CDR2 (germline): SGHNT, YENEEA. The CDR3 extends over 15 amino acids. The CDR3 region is CASSLQAGGPNEQFF. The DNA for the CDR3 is TGTGCCAGCAGCTTACAAGCGGGAGGGCCGAATGAGCAGTTCTTC.

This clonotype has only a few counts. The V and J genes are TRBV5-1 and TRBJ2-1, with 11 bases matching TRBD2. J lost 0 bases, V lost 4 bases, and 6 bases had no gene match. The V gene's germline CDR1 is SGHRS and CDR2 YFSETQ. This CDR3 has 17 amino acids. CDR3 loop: CASSQGLAVSSYNEQFF. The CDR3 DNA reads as TGCGCCAGCAGCCAGGGACTAGCGGTGAGCTCCTACAATGAGCAGTTCTTC.

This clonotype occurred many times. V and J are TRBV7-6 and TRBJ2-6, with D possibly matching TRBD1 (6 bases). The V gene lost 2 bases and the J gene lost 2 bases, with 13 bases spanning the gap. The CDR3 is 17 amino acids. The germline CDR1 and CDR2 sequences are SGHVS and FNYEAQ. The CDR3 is CASSLSAGGPGANVLTF. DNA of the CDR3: TGTGCCAGCAGCTTAAGTGCTGGGGGCCCTGGGGCCAACGTCCTGACTTTC.